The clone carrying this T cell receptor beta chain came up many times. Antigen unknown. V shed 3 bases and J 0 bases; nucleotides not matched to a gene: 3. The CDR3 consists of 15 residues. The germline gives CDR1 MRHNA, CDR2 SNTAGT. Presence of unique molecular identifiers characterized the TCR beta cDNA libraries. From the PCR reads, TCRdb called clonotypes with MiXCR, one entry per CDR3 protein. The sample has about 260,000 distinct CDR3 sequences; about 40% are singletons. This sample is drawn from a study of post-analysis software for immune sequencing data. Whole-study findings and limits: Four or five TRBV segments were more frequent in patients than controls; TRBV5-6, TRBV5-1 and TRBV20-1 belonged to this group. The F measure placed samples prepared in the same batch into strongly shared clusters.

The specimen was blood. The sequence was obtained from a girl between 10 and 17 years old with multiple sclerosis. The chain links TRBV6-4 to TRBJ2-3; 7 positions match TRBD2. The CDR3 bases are TGTGCCAGCAGTGATCGGGGGGAGAGCACAGATACGCAGTATTTT. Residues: CASSDRGESTDTQYF.